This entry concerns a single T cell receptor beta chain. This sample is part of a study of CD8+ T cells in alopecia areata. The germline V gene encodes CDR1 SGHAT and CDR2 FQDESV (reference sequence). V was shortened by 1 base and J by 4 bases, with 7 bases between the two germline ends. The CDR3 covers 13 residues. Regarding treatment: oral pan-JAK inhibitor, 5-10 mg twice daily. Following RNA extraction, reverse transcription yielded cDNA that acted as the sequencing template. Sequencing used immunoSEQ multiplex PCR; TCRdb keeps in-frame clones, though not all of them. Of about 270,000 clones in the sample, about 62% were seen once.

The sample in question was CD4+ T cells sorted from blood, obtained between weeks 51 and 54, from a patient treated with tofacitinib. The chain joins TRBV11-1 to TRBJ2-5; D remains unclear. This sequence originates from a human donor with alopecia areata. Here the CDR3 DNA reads TGTGCCAGCAGCTTAGAGATAGGAGAGACCCAGTACTTC. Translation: CASSLEIGETQYF.